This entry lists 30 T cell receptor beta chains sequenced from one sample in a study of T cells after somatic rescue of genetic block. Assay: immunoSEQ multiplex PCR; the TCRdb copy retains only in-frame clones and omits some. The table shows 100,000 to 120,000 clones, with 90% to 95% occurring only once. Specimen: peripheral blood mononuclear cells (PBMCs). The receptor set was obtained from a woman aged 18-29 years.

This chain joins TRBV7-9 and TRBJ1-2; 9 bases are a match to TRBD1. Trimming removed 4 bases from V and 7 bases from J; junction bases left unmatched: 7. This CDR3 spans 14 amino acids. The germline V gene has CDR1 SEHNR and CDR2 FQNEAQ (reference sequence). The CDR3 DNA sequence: TGTGCCAGCAGCTCGGCCGGGACAGGGTTTGGCTACACCTTC. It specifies CASSSAGTGFGYTF. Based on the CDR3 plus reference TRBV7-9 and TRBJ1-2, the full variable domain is DTGVSQNPRHKITKRGQNVTFRCDPISEHNRLYWYRQTLGQGPEFLTYFQNEAQLEKSRLLSDRFSAERPKGSFSTLEIQRTEQGDSAMYLCASSSAGTGFGYTFGSGTRLTVV.

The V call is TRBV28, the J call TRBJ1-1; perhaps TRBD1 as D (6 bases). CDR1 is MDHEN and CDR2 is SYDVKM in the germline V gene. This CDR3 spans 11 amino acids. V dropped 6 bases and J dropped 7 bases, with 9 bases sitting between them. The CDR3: CASSAQGEAFF. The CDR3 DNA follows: TGTGCCAGCAGCGCACAGGGTGAAGCTTTCTTT.

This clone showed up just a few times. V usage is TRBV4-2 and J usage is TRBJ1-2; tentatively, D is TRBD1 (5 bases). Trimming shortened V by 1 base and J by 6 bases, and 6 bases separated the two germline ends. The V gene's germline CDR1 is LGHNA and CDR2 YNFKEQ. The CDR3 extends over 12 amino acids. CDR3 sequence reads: CASSQVGDGYTF. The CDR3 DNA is TGTGCCAGCAGCCAAGTAGGGGATGGCTACACCTTC.

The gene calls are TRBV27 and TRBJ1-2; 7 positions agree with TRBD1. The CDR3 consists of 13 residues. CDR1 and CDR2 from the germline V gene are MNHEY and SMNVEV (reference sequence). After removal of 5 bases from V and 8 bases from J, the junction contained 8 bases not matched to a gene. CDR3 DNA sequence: TGTGCCAGCAGTCAGGACAGGAAGGGAGGCTACACCTTC. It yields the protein CASSQDRKGGYTF.

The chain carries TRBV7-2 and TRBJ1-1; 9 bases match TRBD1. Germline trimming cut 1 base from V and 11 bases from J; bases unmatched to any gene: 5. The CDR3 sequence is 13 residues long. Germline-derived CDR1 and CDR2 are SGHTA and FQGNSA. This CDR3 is CASSLDGDRVAFF. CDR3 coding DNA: TGTGCCAGCAGCTTAGACGGGGACAGGGTTGCTTTCTTT.

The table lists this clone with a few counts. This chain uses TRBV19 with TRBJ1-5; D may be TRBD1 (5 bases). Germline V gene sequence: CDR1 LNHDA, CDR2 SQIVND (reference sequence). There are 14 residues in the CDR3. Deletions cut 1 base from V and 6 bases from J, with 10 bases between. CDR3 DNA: TGTGCCAGTAGTATAGGCGGGGGAGGTCAGCCCCAGCATTTT. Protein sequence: CASSIGGGGQPQHF.

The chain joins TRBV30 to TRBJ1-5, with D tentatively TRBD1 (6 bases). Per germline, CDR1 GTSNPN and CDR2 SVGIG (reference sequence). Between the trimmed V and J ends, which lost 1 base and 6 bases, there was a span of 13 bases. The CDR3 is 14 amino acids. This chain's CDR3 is CAWSGNREGQPQHF. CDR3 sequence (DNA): TGTGCCTGGAGTGGGAACAGGGAGGGTCAGCCCCAGCATTTT.

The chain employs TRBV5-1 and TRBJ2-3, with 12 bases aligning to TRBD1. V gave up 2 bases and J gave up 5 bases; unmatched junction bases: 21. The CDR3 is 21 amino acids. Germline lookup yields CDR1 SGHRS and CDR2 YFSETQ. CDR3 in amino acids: CASSFSILSDPGDRGQDTQYF. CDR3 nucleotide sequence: TGCGCCAGCAGCTTTTCCATACTTTCGGACCCCGGGGACAGGGGGCAAGATACGCAGTATTTT.

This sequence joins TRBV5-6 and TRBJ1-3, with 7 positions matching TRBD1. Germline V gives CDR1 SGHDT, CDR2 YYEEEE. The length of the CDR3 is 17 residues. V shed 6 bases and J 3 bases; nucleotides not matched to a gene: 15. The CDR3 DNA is TGTGCCAGCAACACCATACGAGGGCCAGGGGGTGGAAACACCATATATTTT. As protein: CASNTIRGPGGGNTIYF.

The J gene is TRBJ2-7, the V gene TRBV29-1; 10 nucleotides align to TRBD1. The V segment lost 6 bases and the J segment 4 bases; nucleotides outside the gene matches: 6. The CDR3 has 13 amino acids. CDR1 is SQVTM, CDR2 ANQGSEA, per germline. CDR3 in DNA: TGCAGCGTGCCGGGACAGGGGCCATACGAGCAGTACTTC. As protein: CSVPGQGPYEQYF.

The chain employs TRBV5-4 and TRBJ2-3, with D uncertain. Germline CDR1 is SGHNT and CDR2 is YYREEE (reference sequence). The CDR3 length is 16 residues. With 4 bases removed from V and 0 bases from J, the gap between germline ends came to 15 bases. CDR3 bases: TGTGCCAGCAGCCGGGTTCTATCCACCAGCACAGATACGCAGTATTTT. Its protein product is CASSRVLSTSTDTQYF. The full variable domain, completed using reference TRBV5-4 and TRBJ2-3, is ETGVTQSPTHLIKTRGQQVTLRCSSQSGHNTVSWYQQALGQGPQFIFQYYREEENGRGNFPPRFSGLQFPNYSSELNVNALELDDSALYLCASSRVLSTSTDTQYFGPGTRLTVL.

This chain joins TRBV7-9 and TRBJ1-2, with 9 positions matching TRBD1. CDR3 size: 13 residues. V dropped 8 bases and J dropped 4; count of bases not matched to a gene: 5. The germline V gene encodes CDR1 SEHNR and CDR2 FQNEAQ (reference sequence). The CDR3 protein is CASLGQGPYGYTF. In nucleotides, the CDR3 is TGTGCCAGCTTGGGACAGGGTCCCTATGGCTACACCTTC.

The CDR3, as DNA: TGTGCCAGCGAAAACCAGGGTTTTGTCTACGAGCAGTACTTC. It is translated as CASENQGFVYEQYF. The genes are TRBV7-2 and TRBJ2-7; D may be TRBD1 (5 bases). The CDR3 consists of 14 residues. The ends were cut back, 8 bases at V and 3 bases at J, with 17 bases in the middle. Germline-derived CDR1 and CDR2 are SGHTA and FQGNSA.

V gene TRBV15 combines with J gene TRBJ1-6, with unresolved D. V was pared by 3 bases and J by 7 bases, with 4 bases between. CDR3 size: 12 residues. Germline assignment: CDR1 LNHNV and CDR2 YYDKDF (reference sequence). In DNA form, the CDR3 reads TGTGCCACCAGCAGCGGGAATTCACCCCTCCACTTT. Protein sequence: CATSSGNSPLHF.

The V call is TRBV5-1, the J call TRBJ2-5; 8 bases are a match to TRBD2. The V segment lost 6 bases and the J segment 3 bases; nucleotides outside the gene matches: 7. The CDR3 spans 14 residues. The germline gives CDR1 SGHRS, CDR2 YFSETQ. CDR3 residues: CASKEAGAEETQYF. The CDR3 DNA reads TGCGCCAGCAAAGAAGCGGGGGCAGAAGAGACCCAGTACTTC. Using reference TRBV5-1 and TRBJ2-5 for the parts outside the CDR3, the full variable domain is KAGVTQTPRYLIKTRGQQVTLSCSPISGHRSVSWYQQTPGQGLQFLFEYFSETQRNKGNFPGRFSGRQFSNSRSEMNVSTLELGDSALYLCASKEAGAEETQYFGPGTRLLVL.

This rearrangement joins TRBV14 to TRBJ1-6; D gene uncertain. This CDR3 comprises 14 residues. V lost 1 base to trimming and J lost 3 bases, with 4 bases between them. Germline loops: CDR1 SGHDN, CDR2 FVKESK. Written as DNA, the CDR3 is TGTGCCAGCAGCCAAGCGTTCTATAATTCACCCCTCCACTTT. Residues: CASSQAFYNSPLHF.

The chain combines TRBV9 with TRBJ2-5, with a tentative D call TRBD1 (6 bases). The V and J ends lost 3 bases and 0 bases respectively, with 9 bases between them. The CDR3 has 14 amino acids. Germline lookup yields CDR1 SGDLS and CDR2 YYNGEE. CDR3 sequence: CASSGDRYQETQYF. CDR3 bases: TGTGCCAGCAGCGGAGACAGGTACCAAGAGACCCAGTACTTC.

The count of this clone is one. The CDR3 sequence: CASSSQGHLNTEAFF. Written as DNA, the CDR3 is TGTGCCAGCAGTTCGCAGGGCCACCTTAACACTGAAGCTTTCTTT. The chain couples TRBV27 to TRBJ1-1; tentative D call: TRBD1 (5 bases). The length of the CDR3 is 15 residues. The V gene's germline CDR1 is MNHEY and CDR2 SMNVEV (reference sequence). The germline V and J ends were trimmed by 4 bases and 2 bases, with 14 bases remaining between them.

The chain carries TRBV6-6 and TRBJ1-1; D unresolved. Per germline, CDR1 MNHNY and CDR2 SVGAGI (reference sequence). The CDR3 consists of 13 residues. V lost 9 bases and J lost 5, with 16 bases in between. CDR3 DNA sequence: TGTGCCAGTTCGAGAGGTGGGGTTACTGAAGCTTTCTTT. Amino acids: CASSRGGVTEAFF.

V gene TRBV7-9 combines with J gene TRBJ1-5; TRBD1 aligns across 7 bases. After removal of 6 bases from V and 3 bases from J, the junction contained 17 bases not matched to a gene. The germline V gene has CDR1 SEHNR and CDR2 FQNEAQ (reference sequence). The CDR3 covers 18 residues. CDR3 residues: CASSYGTPLTGNNQPQHF. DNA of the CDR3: TGTGCCAGCAGTTACGGGACGCCGTTGACAGGGAACAATCAGCCCCAGCATTTT.

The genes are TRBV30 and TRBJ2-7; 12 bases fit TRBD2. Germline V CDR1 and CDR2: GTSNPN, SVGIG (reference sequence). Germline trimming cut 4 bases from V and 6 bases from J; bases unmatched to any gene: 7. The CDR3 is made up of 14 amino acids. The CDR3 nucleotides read TGTGCCTGGAACAGACTAGCGGGGGATCTCGAGCAGTACTTC. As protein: CAWNRLAGDLEQYF.

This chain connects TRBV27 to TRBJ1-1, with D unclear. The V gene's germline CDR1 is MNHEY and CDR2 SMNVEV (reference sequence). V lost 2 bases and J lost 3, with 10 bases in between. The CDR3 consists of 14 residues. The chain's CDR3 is CASSLAAGHTEAFF. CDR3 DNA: TGTGCCAGCAGTTTAGCGGCTGGCCACACTGAAGCTTTCTTT.

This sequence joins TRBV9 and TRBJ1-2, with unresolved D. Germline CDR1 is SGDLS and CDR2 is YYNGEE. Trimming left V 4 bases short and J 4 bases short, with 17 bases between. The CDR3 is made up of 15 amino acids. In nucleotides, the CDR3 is TGTGCCAGCAGCCTTACAGCGTCGCCAATCTATGGCTACACCTTC. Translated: CASSLTASPIYGYTF.

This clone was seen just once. The CDR3: CASSPRVTEMSNYGYTF. In nucleotides, the CDR3 is TGTGCCAGCTCACCACGGGTCACAGAGATGTCTAACTATGGCTACACCTTC. The chain links TRBV18 to TRBJ1-2; D is ambiguous. V was trimmed by 1 base and J by 0 bases, leaving 15 bases between them. The germline V gene encodes CDR1 KGHSH and CDR2 LQKENI. CDR3 length equals 17 residues.

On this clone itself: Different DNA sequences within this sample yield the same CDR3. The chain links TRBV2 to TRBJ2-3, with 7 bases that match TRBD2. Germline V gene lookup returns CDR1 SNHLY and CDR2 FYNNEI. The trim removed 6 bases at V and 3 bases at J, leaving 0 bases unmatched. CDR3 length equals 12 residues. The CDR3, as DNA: TGTGCCAGCAGGGGGGGGACAGATACGCAGTATTTT. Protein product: CASRGGTDTQYF.

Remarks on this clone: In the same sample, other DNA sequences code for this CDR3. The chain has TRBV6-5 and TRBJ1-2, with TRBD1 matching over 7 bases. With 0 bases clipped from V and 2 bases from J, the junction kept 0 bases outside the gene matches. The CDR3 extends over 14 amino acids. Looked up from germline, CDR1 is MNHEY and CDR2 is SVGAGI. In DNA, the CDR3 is TGTGCCAGCAGTTACTCGGACAGGAACTATGGCTACACCTTC. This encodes CASSYSDRNYGYTF.

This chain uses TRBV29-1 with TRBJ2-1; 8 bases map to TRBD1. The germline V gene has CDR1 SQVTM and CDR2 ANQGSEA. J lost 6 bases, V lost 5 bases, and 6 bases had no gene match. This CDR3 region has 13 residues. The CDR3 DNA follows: TGCAGCGTTCCGGACAGGGAATTCAATGAGCAGTTCTTC. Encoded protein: CSVPDREFNEQFF.

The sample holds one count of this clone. In DNA form, the CDR3 reads TGTGCCAGCAGTGACTCGGAGCGGAGCTCCTACAATGAGCAGTTCTTC. This codes for CASSDSERSSYNEQFF. V and J are TRBV6-4 and TRBJ2-1; weak D call: TRBD2 (5 bases). There are 16 residues in the CDR3. Trimming cost V 0 bases and J 0 bases, with 9 bases left between them. Germline V lookup: CDR1 MRHNA, CDR2 SNTAGT.

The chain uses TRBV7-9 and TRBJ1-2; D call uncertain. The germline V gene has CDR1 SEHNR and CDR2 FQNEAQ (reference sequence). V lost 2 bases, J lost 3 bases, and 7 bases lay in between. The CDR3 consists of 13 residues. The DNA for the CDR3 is TGTGCCAGCAGCTTAACCCCAGACTATGGCTACACCTTC. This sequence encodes CASSLTPDYGYTF.

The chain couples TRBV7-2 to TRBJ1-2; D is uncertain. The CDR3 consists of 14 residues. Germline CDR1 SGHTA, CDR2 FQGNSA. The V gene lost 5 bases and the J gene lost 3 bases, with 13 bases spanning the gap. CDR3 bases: TGTGCCAGCAGCAGAAGACGGGTGGACTATGGCTACACCTTC. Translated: CASSRRRVDYGYTF. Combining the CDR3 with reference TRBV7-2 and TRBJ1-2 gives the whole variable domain GAGVSQSPSNKVTEKGKDVELRCDPISGHTALYWYRQSLGQGLEFLIYFQGNSAPDKSGLPSDRFSAERTGGSVSTLTIQRTQQEDSAVYLCASSRRRVDYGYTFGSGTRLTVV.